This note documents a single TCR beta chain sequence. Its matching antigen is unknown. Every patient was affected by relapse after autologous stem cell transplantation, while exposure to brentuximab vedotin was not uniform. TCRdb's table, derived via immunoSEQ multiplex PCR, lists solely in-frame clones and lacks some. The sample yields about 21,000 clones, 68% seen once. Germline V gives CDR1 MDHEN, CDR2 SYDVKM. The length of the CDR3 is 15 residues. The V and J ends lost 5 bases and 4 bases, in that order; junction bases with no gene match: 6. The data derive from a study of PD-1 blockade in classical Hodgkin lymphoma. Findings and caveats of the study: Patients starting nivolumab less than 1 year after ASCT had lower diversity and were excluded from later analyses. Researchers reported that CD4+ TCR diversity, though not CD8+, rose significantly by C4D1. Complete responders had baseline diversity similar to newly diagnosed patients.

The chain joins TRBV28 to TRBJ1-2, with 11 bases matching TRBD1. The sample was peripheral blood mononuclear cells (PBMCs), taken at baseline. The TCR comes from a human donor with classical Hodgkin lymphoma. This chain's CDR3 is CASSPGTGGRYGYTF. The DNA for the CDR3 is TGTGCCAGCAGTCCCGGGACAGGGGGTCGCTATGGCTACACCTTC.